Presented here are 22 T cell receptor beta chains from one specimen sequenced in a study of OX40 agonist ivuxolimab in advanced cancers. The assay was immunoSEQ multiplex PCR, and TCRdb's table has in-frame clones only and misses some. The sample lists tens of thousands of clones; 80% to 90% were seen once. The specimen comprised CD4+ or CD8+ T cells sorted from blood, sampled in a trial of the OX40 agonist ivuxolimab. The receptors were gathered from an adult with an advanced solid tumor such as melanoma, head and neck, liver or kidney cancer.

The chain couples TRBV27 to TRBJ2-5; D not certain. This CDR3 comprises 11 residues. Germline values: CDR1 MNHEY, CDR2 SMNVEV (reference sequence). With 5 bases removed from V and 4 bases from J, the gap between germline ends came to 5 bases. The CDR3 loop reads CASSIGETQYF. The CDR3 nucleotides are TGTGCCAGCAGTATTGGAGAGACCCAGTACTTC.

The chain has TRBV19 and TRBJ2-1; 9 nucleotides match TRBD1. This CDR3 region has 16 residues. The ends lost 1 base at V and 7 bases at J; junction bases unmatched: 8. Germline CDR1 is LNHDA and CDR2 is SQIVND (reference sequence). The CDR3 loop is CASSIVGGTGINEQFF. In DNA, the CDR3 is TGTGCCAGTAGTATAGTAGGTGGGACAGGGATAAATGAGCAGTTCTTC.

V and J are TRBV5-8 and TRBJ2-7; maybe TRBD1 (6 bases). V lost 3 bases, J lost 1 base, and 14 bases lay in between. This CDR3 is built from 15 residues. Germline V gene data show CDR1 as SGHTS and CDR2 as YDEGEE. CDR3 region: CASSYGTGSSYEQYF. The CDR3 DNA sequence: TGTGCCAGCAGCTACGGCACAGGGAGTTCCTACGAGCAGTACTTC.

This sequence joins TRBV6-5 and TRBJ1-1; D is uncertain. Per the germline V gene, CDR1 is MNHEY and CDR2 is SVGAGI. Trimming shortened V by 5 bases and J by 1 base, and 11 bases separated the two germline ends. The CDR3 contains 14 residues. The CDR3 here is CASSPRGANTEAFF. CDR3 coding DNA: TGTGCCAGCAGTCCCCGTGGAGCGAACACTGAAGCTTTCTTT.

The chain joins TRBV7-3 to TRBJ2-2; 10 bases map to TRBD2. The germline V gene has CDR1 SGHTA and CDR2 FQGTGA. V dropped 1 base and J dropped 0; count of bases not matched to a gene: 5. The CDR3 consists of 18 residues. CDR3 nucleotides: TGTGCCAGCAGCTTAATGCCTAGCGGGAGATCGAACACCGGGGAGCTGTTTTTT. Translating it yields CASSLMPSGRSNTGELFF.

The CDR3 protein is CASGLGWTEAFF. The CDR3 nucleotides are TGTGCTAGTGGTTTGGGTTGGACTGAAGCTTTCTTT. This rearrangement joins TRBV12-5 to TRBJ1-1; D call uncertain. Germline V lookup: CDR1 LGHNT, CDR2 FRNRAP. The V end was cut by 1 base, the J end by 5 bases, with 5 bases between. This CDR3 contains 12 residues. The complete variable domain, with remaining parts taken from reference TRBV12-5 and TRBJ1-1, reads DARVTQTPRHKVTEMGQEVTMRCQPILGHNTVFWYRQTMMQGLELLAYFRNRAPLDDSGMPKDRFSAEMPDATLATLKIQPSEPRDSAVYFCASGLGWTEAFFGQGTRLTVV.

J is TRBJ1-2 and V is TRBV13; maybe TRBD1 (6 bases). V shed 4 bases and J shed 6 bases, with 30 bases lying between them. There are 19 residues in the CDR3. Germline-derived CDR1 and CDR2 are PRHDT and FYEKMQ (reference sequence). The CDR3 DNA sequence: TGTGCCAGCAGCTCCCATTCGGACAGCCTCAGGGTCACCCTAAATGGCTACACCTTC. This codes for CASSSHSDSLRVTLNGYTF.

Comments on this clone: The sample contains more than one DNA sequence encoding this CDR3. The rearrangement links TRBV27 to TRBJ2-1, with D maybe TRBD1 (6 bases). Germline values: CDR1 MNHEY, CDR2 SMNVEV (reference sequence). Trimming pared 6 bases from V and 4 bases from J, leaving 22 bases between. The CDR3 consists of 17 residues. The CDR3 region is CASSSQSWTENYNEQFF. The CDR3, as DNA: TGTGCCAGCAGCTCCCAAAGTTGGACAGAAAATTACAATGAGCAGTTCTTC.

The chain is built from TRBV5-4 and TRBJ2-7, with D perhaps TRBD2 (6 bases). Trimming removed 4 bases from V and 2 bases from J, with 19 bases in between. The CDR3 sequence is 16 residues long. Germline V gene sequence: CDR1 SGHNT, CDR2 YYREEE (reference sequence). The CDR3 DNA follows: TGTGCCAGCAGCCCCCTCGGGGCGGGGCGGGCCTACGAGCAGTACTTC. As protein: CASSPLGAGRAYEQYF.

The V gene is TRBV25-1, the J gene TRBJ1-1, with D maybe TRBD1 (5 bases). Germline V lookup: CDR1 MGHDK, CDR2 SYGVNS. With 3 bases removed from V and 5 bases from J, the gap between germline ends came to 16 bases. CDR3 length equals 15 residues. The CDR3, as DNA: TGTGCCAGCAGTGATTCCCTGTGGGGGGAGACTGAAGCTTTCTTT. This sequence encodes CASSDSLWGETEAFF.

The V call is TRBV7-9, the J call TRBJ2-3, with 8 bases aligning to TRBD2. The ends lost 5 bases at V and 1 base at J; junction bases unmatched: 11. In germline, CDR1 is SEHNR, CDR2 FQNEAQ (reference sequence). The CDR3 extends over 17 amino acids. CDR3 bases: TGTGCCAGCAGCCCCCCCTTTCCAGCGGGAGGCACAGATACGCAGTATTTT. This sequence encodes CASSPPFPAGGTDTQYF.

The V and J genes are TRBV6-1 and TRBJ2-7; the D is unclear. The CDR3 extends over 15 amino acids. V was trimmed by 6 bases and J by 7 bases, leaving 22 bases between them. Per germline, CDR1 MNHNS and CDR2 SASEGT. The CDR3 sequence: CASRENYDLMGEQYF. DNA of the CDR3: TGTGCCAGCAGGGAAAACTACGACCTGATGGGGGAGCAGTACTTC.

This clone showed up many times. This sample also contains other DNA sequences that code for the same CDR3. CDR3 loop: CASSYRQGNEQFF. In nucleotides, the CDR3 is TGTGCCAGCAGTTACCGGCAGGGGAATGAGCAGTTCTTC. The chain carries TRBV6-5 and TRBJ2-1, with D maybe TRBD1 (6 bases). Between the trimmed V and J ends, which lost 2 bases and 7 bases, there was a span of 9 bases. The CDR3 has 13 amino acids. Looked up from germline, CDR1 is MNHEY and CDR2 is SVGAGI.

This clone turned up a few times. The V and J genes are TRBV7-9 and TRBJ2-5; tentatively, D is TRBD2 (6 bases). The germline V gene encodes CDR1 SEHNR and CDR2 FQNEAQ (reference sequence). The CDR3 totals 14 residues. Deletions cut 6 bases from V and 2 bases from J, with 13 bases between. CDR3 bases: TGTGCCAGCAGGGAGGGGAGCGTTCAAGAGACCCAGTACTTC. Translating it yields CASREGSVQETQYF. Full variable domain (rest looked up from reference TRBV7-9 and TRBJ2-5): DTGVSQNPRHKITKRGQNVTFRCDPISEHNRLYWYRQTLGQGPEFLTYFQNEAQLEKSRLLSDRFSAERPKGSFSTLEIQRTEQGDSAMYLCASREGSVQETQYFGPGTRLLVL.

V is TRBV6-4 and J is TRBJ2-2; D may correspond to TRBD1 or TRBD2 (5 bases each). The CDR3 has 15 amino acids. In germline, CDR1 is MRHNA, CDR2 SNTAGT. V lost 2 bases, J lost 4 bases, and 11 bases lay in between. The CDR3 DNA reads as TGTGCCAGCAGTGACAATAGAGGGGTCACCGGGGAGCTGTTTTTT. Its protein product is CASSDNRGVTGELFF.

The gene calls are TRBV28 and TRBJ2-1; no firm D call. This CDR3 spans 17 amino acids. Trimming removed 6 bases at V and 4 bases at J, with 22 bases between. Germline values: CDR1 MDHEN, CDR2 SYDVKM. The DNA of the CDR3 is TGTGCCAGCAGCCACTTATGGACGTCAAACCCTTACAATGAGCAGTTCTTC. This gives the protein CASSHLWTSNPYNEQFF.

This chain connects TRBV7-9 to TRBJ1-2; the D is unclear. CDR3 length equals 15 residues. Germline assignment: CDR1 SEHNR and CDR2 FQNEAQ (reference sequence). Between the trimmed V and J ends, which lost 3 bases and 3 bases, there was a span of 14 bases. This chain's CDR3 is CASSFLTSADYGYTF. The CDR3 nucleotides read TGTGCCAGCAGCTTTCTCACATCGGCGGACTATGGCTACACCTTC.

This clone was counted a single time. The V gene is TRBV19, the J gene TRBJ1-2, with 7 bases lining up with TRBD1. The CDR3 consists of 14 residues. The J segment lost 8 bases and the V segment lost 3 bases, leaving 9 bases of the junction unmatched. CDR1 is LNHDA, CDR2 SQIVND, per germline (reference sequence). The CDR3 DNA is TGTGCCAGTAGTATCAGTCGGACAGGAGGAGGCTACACCTTC. It codes for CASSISRTGGGYTF.

The chain recombines TRBV4-1 with TRBJ2-7; D is unclear. The V end was cut by 4 bases, the J end by 2 bases, with 12 bases between. CDR3 length equals 14 residues. Germline V CDR1 and CDR2: MGHRA, YSYEKL. The CDR3 sequence is CASSRLFPAYEQYF. Written as DNA, the CDR3 is TGCGCCAGCAGCCGATTATTCCCGGCCTACGAGCAGTACTTC.

The genes are TRBV13 and TRBJ2-7; D ambiguous. This CDR3 spans 14 amino acids. Germline CDR1 PRHDT, CDR2 FYEKMQ (reference sequence). The V end lost 6 bases, the J end lost 2 bases, and 14 bases lay between the germline ends. CDR3 DNA sequence: TGTGCCAGCAGTGAATCACCGGGTACCTACGAGCAGTACTTC. Translated: CASSESPGTYEQYF.

This chain joins TRBV6-4 and TRBJ2-2; D possibly matches TRBD1 or TRBD2 (5 bases each). This CDR3 spans 15 amino acids. Germline V lookup: CDR1 MRHNA, CDR2 SNTAGT. V dropped 2 bases and J dropped 1 base, with 8 bases sitting between them. For the CDR3, the DNA is TGTGCCAGCAGTGACGGGGGATGGAACACCGGGGAGCTGTTTTTT. It specifies CASSDGGWNTGELFF.

V gene TRBV13 combines with J gene TRBJ1-1; unclear D gene. CDR1 is PRHDT and CDR2 is FYEKMQ in the germline V gene (reference sequence). Trimming left V 1 base short and J 6 bases short, with 9 bases between. CDR3 size: 13 residues. CDR3 loop: CASSLAGLPEAFF. The CDR3 DNA reads TGTGCCAGCAGCTTAGCCGGTTTGCCTGAAGCTTTCTTT.